The present entry profiles one TCR beta chain with its context. This specimen comes from a study of type 1 regulatory T cells. At the level of the study: An in vitro protocol generated T-allo10, a Tr1-enriched, alloantigen-specific CD4 T cell product.

Germline V gene sequence: CDR1 SGHTA, CDR2 FQGNSA. This CDR3 is built from 16 residues. Trimming cost V 7 bases and J 5 bases; bases outside gene matches: 15. TCRdb ran MiXCR on the reads and lists one entry per CDR3 protein. Among approximately 100,000 distinct CDR3 sequences listed, roughly 30% were seen once. The sequence derives from a human donor in good health. The source material was CD4+ T cells, either the whole sample or a sorted fraction (not recorded which). J is TRBJ2-5 and V is TRBV7-2, with 8 bases lining up with TRBD2. This CDR3 reads CASTPAFGRARETQYF. The CDR3 nucleotides are TGTGCCAGCACCCCCGCTTTCGGGAGGGCCAGGGAGACCCAGTACTTC.